The T cell receptor beta chain under discussion was sequenced for a study of molecular identifiers for immune sequencing clone quantification. Study-wide results and limits: Detectable among 800,000 to 1,000,000 naive cells, according to reports, was Jurkat TCR RNA spiked in from one cell.

J lost 0 bases, V lost 5 bases, and 8 bases had no gene match. Germline assignment: CDR1 MNHEY and CDR2 SMNVEV (reference sequence). The CDR3 totals 16 residues. MiXCR was run by TCRdb on the PCR reads, yielding one entry per CDR3 protein. The table records roughly 320,000 distinct CDR3 sequences, 20% to 25% of them present only once. A remark on this clonotype: Its antigen is unidentified.

This receptor was taken from a human donor in good health. Some libraries in this study had Jurkat cell RNA spiked in. The rearrangement uses TRBV27 and TRBJ1-1, with 8 bases that match TRBD1. Sequenced material: naive CD8+ T cells from blood, with Jurkat cell RNA spiked in. The subset is: FACS-sorted CD8+CD4-CCR7+CD45RA+ naive T cells. CDR3 residues: CASSLREDRVNTEAFF. The DNA of the CDR3 is TGTGCCAGCAGTCTCCGGGAGGACAGGGTGAACACTGAAGCTTTCTTT.